The 14 T cell receptor beta chains reported below all come from one sample, sequenced in a study of blood T cell repertoires in COVID-19. The method was immunoSEQ multiplex PCR; TCRdb's version includes in-frame clones alone and lacks a portion of them. The table shows around 290,000 clones, with 85% to 90% occurring only once. The specimen sequenced was PBMCs or T cells enriched from blood (not recorded which). The receptors come from a woman aged 60-75 years in a cohort exposed to, infected with or recovered from COVID-19 (not recorded which).

This chain links TRBV3-1 (or the pseudogene TRBV3-2) with TRBJ1-3; maybe TRBD1 (5 bases). V lost 8 bases and J lost 0, with 17 bases in between. This CDR3 region has 16 residues. The germline V gene encodes CDR1 LGHDT and CDR2 YNNKEL (reference sequence). This CDR3 is CASGRETGGSGNTIYF. The CDR3 DNA follows: TGTGCCAGCGGACGAGAAACAGGCGGCTCTGGAAACACCATATATTTT.

The chain has TRBV11-2 and TRBJ1-1, with D perhaps TRBD1 (6 bases). The CDR3 covers 15 residues. CDR1 and CDR2 from the germline V gene are SGHAT and FQNNGV. Trimming shortened V by 4 bases and J by 1 base, and 13 bases separated the two germline ends. CDR3 in amino acids: CASSSGGGWNTEAFF. CDR3 nucleotide sequence: TGTGCCAGCAGCTCGGGAGGGGGTTGGAACACTGAAGCTTTCTTT. Combining the CDR3 with reference TRBV11-2 and TRBJ1-1 gives the whole variable domain EAGVAQSPRYKIIEKRQSVAFWCNPISGHATLYWYQQILGQGPKLLIQFQNNGVVDDSQLPKDRFSAERLKGVDSTLKIQPAKLEDSAVYLCASSSGGGWNTEAFFGQGTRLTVV.

The chain uses TRBV30 and TRBJ1-3; no definite D call. The CDR3 covers 14 residues. With 0 bases removed from V and 0 bases from J, the gap between germline ends came to 6 bases. Germline V lookup: CDR1 GTSNPN, CDR2 SVGIG (reference sequence). The CDR3 nucleotides are TGTGCCTGGAGTGTCGGTAACTCTGGAAACACCATATATTTT. Its translation is CAWSVGNSGNTIYF.

The chain couples TRBV30 to TRBJ1-5, with no clear D. This CDR3 contains 14 residues. Looked up from germline, CDR1 is GTSNPN and CDR2 is SVGIG (reference sequence). Trimming took 2 bases from V and 0 from J, leaving 8 bases between them. The CDR3, as DNA: TGTGCCTGGAGTCCCCCTTATAGCAATCAGCCCCAGCATTTT. It encodes CAWSPPYSNQPQHF.

The chain recombines TRBV5-4 with TRBJ2-2, with 7 bases identical to TRBD1. The CDR3 consists of 16 residues. Germline V gene lookup returns CDR1 SGHNT and CDR2 YYREEE (reference sequence). V trimming: 0 bases; J trimming: 4 bases; junction bases outside the gene matches: 6. CDR3 nucleotides: TGTGCCAGCAGCTTGGCCGAGACAGGGCCCACCGGGGAGCTGTTTTTT. Its protein product is CASSLAETGPTGELFF.

The chain combines TRBV19 with TRBJ2-7; 10 nucleotides align to TRBD2. Trimming cost V 8 bases and J 2 bases; bases outside gene matches: 6. CDR3 length: 14 residues. CDR1 LNHDA and CDR2 SQIVND come from the germline V gene (reference sequence). The CDR3, as DNA: TGTGCCAGTGCGACCGGGACTAGCGCCTACGAGCAGTACTTC. Translation gives CASATGTSAYEQYF.

J is TRBJ2-1 and V is TRBV10-1; D gene unclear. The CDR3 runs to 11 residues. The germline gives CDR1 WNHNN, CDR2 SYGVQD (reference sequence). Trimming stripped 7 bases from V and 12 bases from J, with 13 bases between. In nucleotides, the CDR3 is TGCGCCAGCAAAACAGCAATGAGGCAGTTCTTC. The encoded protein is CASKTAMRQFF.

This clone was detected only once. The V gene is TRBV6-1, the J gene TRBJ2-1; 11 positions agree with TRBD2. V was pared by 2 bases and J by 2 bases, with 5 bases of the junction left unmatched. Germline loops: CDR1 MNHNS, CDR2 SASEGT. The CDR3 sequence is 17 residues long. The DNA of the CDR3 is TGTGCCAGCAGTGAACTTCGGGGACTAGCGGCCTACAATGAGCAGTTCTTC. Its translation is CASSELRGLAAYNEQFF.

The chain recombines TRBV2 with TRBJ1-4; tentatively, D is TRBD1 (6 bases). The CDR3 sequence is 14 residues long. Trimming left V 5 bases short and J 5 bases short, with 12 bases between. CDR1 is SNHLY and CDR2 is FYNNEI in the germline V gene. CDR3 sequence: CASSLGTKNEKLFF. Written as DNA, the CDR3 is TGTGCCAGCAGTCTCGGGACAAAGAATGAAAAACTGTTTTTT.

The chain carries TRBV29-1 and TRBJ2-2, with a possible D match to TRBD2 (6 bases). This CDR3 comprises 13 residues. V gave up 2 bases and J gave up 8 bases, with 12 bases separating them. Germline loops: CDR1 SQVTM, CDR2 ANQGSEA. The CDR3 protein is CSVESGVRGELFF. The CDR3 DNA is TGCAGCGTTGAATCGGGAGTTCGGGGGGAGCTGTTTTTT.

This clone appeared a single time. The rearrangement uses TRBV7-2 and TRBJ2-7; tentative D call: TRBD1 (5 bases). Germline V gives CDR1 SGHTA, CDR2 FQGNSA. The CDR3 has 15 residues. The V and J ends lost 2 bases and 3 bases respectively, with 14 bases between them. The CDR3 protein is CASSLTARVIYEQYF. DNA for the CDR3: TGTGCCAGCAGCTTAACGGCCAGGGTGATCTACGAGCAGTACTTC.

The J gene is TRBJ1-2, the V gene TRBV25-1; maybe TRBD1 (5 bases). CDR3 length: 12 residues. Germline V gene lookup returns CDR1 MGHDK and CDR2 SYGVNS. V lost 4 bases and J 2 bases, leaving 5 bases between the germline ends. The CDR3: CASSAGNYGYTF. The CDR3 DNA reads as TGTGCCAGCAGTGCAGGGAACTATGGCTACACCTTC.

The V gene is TRBV5-5, the J gene TRBJ1-4; 7 nucleotides align to TRBD1. The CDR3 totals 13 residues. Per the germline V gene, CDR1 is SGHKS and CDR2 is YYEKEE (reference sequence). The V segment lost 4 bases and the J segment 8 bases; nucleotides outside the gene matches: 5. In nucleotides, the CDR3 is TGTGCCAGCAGCCCGGACAGGAACGAAAAACTGTTTTTT. It yields the protein CASSPDRNEKLFF. Combining the CDR3 with reference TRBV5-5 and TRBJ1-4 gives the whole variable domain DAGVTQSPTHLIKTRGQQVTLRCSPISGHKSVSWYQQVLGQGPQFIFQYYEKEERGRGNFPDRFSARQFPNYSSELNVNALLLGDSALYLCASSPDRNEKLFFGSGTQLSVL.

This rearrangement joins TRBV5-1 to TRBJ2-2, with D maybe TRBD1 (5 bases). V was trimmed by 1 base and J by 6 bases, leaving 13 bases between them. The germline V gene has CDR1 SGHRS and CDR2 YFSETQ. The CDR3 loop spans 15 amino acids. The CDR3 protein is CASSLKAGQPGELFF. In nucleotides, the CDR3 is TGCGCCAGCAGCTTGAAGGCAGGACAACCCGGGGAGCTGTTTTTT.